This T cell receptor (beta chain) was captured by sequencing in a study of sequential checkpoint blockade in melanoma. This CDR3 is built from 12 residues. Remarks on this clone: The junction differs from germline at one of its ends, possibly a read error.

Specified treatment: randomized to nivolumab then ipilimumab (arm A) or the reverse (arm B). The repertoire was sequenced with immunoSEQ multiplex PCR; TCRdb's copy has only in-frame clones and lacks some. The sample lists more than 20,000 clones; around 80% were seen once. The sequencing here drew on CD8+ T cells sorted from blood (inferred from file names), taken from a patient given nivolumab and ipilimumab in sequence. This chain uses TRBV5-3 with TRBJ2-1; 8 bases fit TRBD1. TRBV5-3 is noted as an ORF with a role that remains uncertain. The origin of this receptor is a human donor with melanoma. CDR3 sequence: CASSLQGGGQFF. DNA of the CDR3: TGTGCCAGCAGCTTACAGGGGGGAGGGCAGTTCTTC.